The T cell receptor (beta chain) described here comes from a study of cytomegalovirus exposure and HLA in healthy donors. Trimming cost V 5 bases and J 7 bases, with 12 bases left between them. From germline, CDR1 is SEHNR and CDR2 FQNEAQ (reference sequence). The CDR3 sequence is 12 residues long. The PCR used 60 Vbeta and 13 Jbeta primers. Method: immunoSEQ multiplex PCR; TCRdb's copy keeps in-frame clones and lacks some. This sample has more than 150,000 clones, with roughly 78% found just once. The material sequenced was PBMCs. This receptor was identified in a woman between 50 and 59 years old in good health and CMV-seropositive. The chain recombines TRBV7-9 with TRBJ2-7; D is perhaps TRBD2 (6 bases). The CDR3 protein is CASSQGLREQYF. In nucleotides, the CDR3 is TGTGCCAGCAGCCAGGGACTTAGGGAGCAGTACTTC.